This entry lists 32 T cell receptor beta chains sequenced from one sample in a study of blood T cell repertoires in COVID-19. Using immunoSEQ multiplex PCR, the repertoire was profiled, and TCRdb retains in-frame clones only, with some absent. The data show 350,000 to 500,000 clones, with 85% to 90% seen just once and 0.7% to 0.85% held by the top ten. Sequenced input: peripheral blood. These receptor sequences come from a man younger than 35 with COVID-19, enrolled during active disease.

As concerns this clone: Other DNA variants within this sample encode the same CDR3. CDR3 sequence reads: CASSLAQGAPGELFF. CDR3 bases: TGCGCCAGCAGCTTGGCGCAGGGGGCGCCCGGGGAGCTGTTTTTT. This chain joins TRBV5-1 and TRBJ2-2, with 8 bases matching TRBD1. CDR1 SGHRS and CDR2 YFSETQ come from the germline V gene. The CDR3 runs to 15 residues. The V segment lost 0 bases and the J segment 6 bases; nucleotides outside the gene matches: 4.

The chain joins TRBV7-9 to TRBJ2-2; D might be TRBD1 (6 bases). Trimming took off 5 bases at V and 0 bases at J, with 13 bases between the two ends. The length of the CDR3 is 16 residues. Germline V gene sequence: CDR1 SEHNR, CDR2 FQNEAQ (reference sequence). The CDR3 DNA reads TGTGCCAGCAGCCCCGTGGACAGCGCGAACACCGGGGAGCTGTTTTTT. It encodes CASSPVDSANTGELFF.

The J gene is TRBJ2-1, the V gene TRBV7-8; tentatively, D is TRBD1 (5 bases). Trimming left V 1 base short and J 1 base short, with 8 bases between. Germline V gene sequence: CDR1 SGHVS, CDR2 FQNEAQ. The CDR3 is 15 residues long. CDR3 in DNA: TGTGCCAGCAGCTTAGTGAAGGGGTCCTACAATGAGCAGTTCTTC. Translated: CASSLVKGSYNEQFF. Based on the CDR3 plus reference TRBV7-8 and TRBJ2-1, the full variable domain is GAGVSQSPRYKVAKRGQDVALRCDPISGHVSLFWYQQALGQGPEFLTYFQNEAQLDKSGLPSDRFFAERPEGSVSTLKIQRTQQEDSAVYLCASSLVKGSYNEQFFGPGTRLTVL.

The chain has TRBV12-5 and TRBJ1-6, with D hard to call. CDR3 length: 13 amino acids. The germline V gene has CDR1 LGHNT and CDR2 FRNRAP. V lost 4 bases and J 5 bases, leaving 6 bases between the germline ends. The DNA for the CDR3 is TGTGCTAGTGGTTGGAGGGATAATTCACCCCTCCACTTT. Protein product: CASGWRDNSPLHF.

The chain has TRBV5-6 and TRBJ2-2, with unresolved D. The V and J ends lost 4 bases and 4 bases respectively, with 14 bases between them. This CDR3 is built from 15 residues. The germline CDR1 and CDR2 sequences are SGHDT and YYEEEE. CDR3 residues: CASSPGDRSTGELFF. The CDR3 DNA sequence: TGTGCCAGCAGCCCGGGTGATCGTAGCACCGGGGAGCTGTTTTTT.

The V call is TRBV3-1 (or the pseudogene TRBV3-2), the J call TRBJ2-5, with 9 bases aligning to TRBD1. The germline V gene encodes CDR1 LGHDT and CDR2 YNNKEL (reference sequence). This CDR3 has 15 amino acids. The junction had 6 bases not matched to a gene; V was cut back by 0 bases and J by 7 bases. The CDR3 here is CASSQDRTGAGTQYF. The CDR3 DNA reads as TGTGCCAGCAGCCAAGATCGGACAGGGGCTGGGACCCAGTACTTC.

This sequence joins TRBV5-6 and TRBJ1-1; D possibly corresponds to TRBD1 (5 bases). Between the trimmed V and J ends, which lost 5 bases and 6 bases, there was a span of 20 bases. The CDR3 spans 15 residues. Looked up from germline, CDR1 is SGHDT and CDR2 is YYEEEE. The CDR3 is CASRGAAGLIPEAFF. CDR3 bases: TGTGCCAGCAGAGGCGCGGCAGGGCTAATTCCTGAAGCTTTCTTT.

DNA of the CDR3: TGTGCCAGCAGTTTAGCCGACAGGGGGCCAGCCTATGGCTACACCTTC. Protein product: CASSLADRGPAYGYTF. The genes are TRBV28 and TRBJ1-2; 10 bases map to TRBD1. The CDR3 has 16 amino acids. Losses at the gene ends were 2 bases for V and 4 bases for J; bases not matched to a gene: 7. Germline CDR1 MDHEN, CDR2 SYDVKM.

In the case of this clone: One end of the junction fails to match germline, which may point to a read error. The J gene is TRBJ2-7, the V gene TRBV2; 8 bases line up with TRBD1. This CDR3 is 13 amino acids long. Germline CDR1 and CDR2: SNHLY and FYNNEI. The CDR3 bases are TGTGCCAGCAGTGAAGTGGGTGGGACAGGCCTCAGCTTC. The encoded protein is CASSEVGGTGLSF.

The chain joins TRBV9 to TRBJ2-1, with D perhaps TRBD1 (5 bases). From germline, CDR1 is SGDLS and CDR2 YYNGEE. V lost 3 bases, J lost 4 bases, and 8 bases lay in between. The CDR3 is 13 amino acids. The CDR3 spells CASSDRSYNEQFF. The CDR3 nucleotides are TGTGCCAGCAGCGACAGGAGTTACAATGAGCAGTTCTTC.

This sequence joins TRBV12-5 and TRBJ2-7; TRBD1 matches at 7 bases. CDR3 size: 16 residues. Germline V gives CDR1 LGHNT, CDR2 FRNRAP. V lost 1 base, J lost 3 bases, and 9 bases stayed unmatched. Here the CDR3 reads CASGLALTGRYYEQYF. CDR3 nucleotide sequence: TGTGCTAGTGGTTTGGCACTGACAGGGAGATACTACGAGCAGTACTTC.

V is TRBV6-4 and J is TRBJ1-1; D is undetermined. Germline lookup yields CDR1 MRHNA and CDR2 SNTAGT. Trimming removed 8 bases from V and 0 bases from J, with 19 bases in between. This CDR3 contains 16 residues. This chain's CDR3 is CASCAVRSEVNTEAFF. DNA for the CDR3: TGTGCCAGCTGCGCGGTAAGGAGTGAGGTGAACACTGAAGCTTTCTTT.

In this sample, this clone turned up once. V usage is TRBV5-1 and J usage is TRBJ2-1, with 9 bases lining up with TRBD1. J gave up 8 bases and V 0 bases, and 9 bases lay outside the gene matches. Germline loops: CDR1 SGHRS, CDR2 YFSETQ. There are 16 residues in the CDR3. The CDR3 loop reads CASSLVTGTGIHEQFF. CDR3 nucleotide sequence: TGCGCCAGCAGCTTGGTAACCGGGACAGGGATCCATGAGCAGTTCTTC.

The V and J genes are TRBV7-2 and TRBJ1-4; a weak D match, TRBD1 (5 bases). V was trimmed by 5 bases and J by 4 bases, leaving 14 bases between them. The CDR3 spans 15 residues. Germline CDR1 is SGHTA and CDR2 is FQGNSA. CDR3 nucleotides: TGTGCCAGCAGCGCCCAGACTAGGGGTAATGAAAAACTGTTTTTT. It is translated as CASSAQTRGNEKLFF.

V usage is TRBV11-3 and J usage is TRBJ2-5; D is possibly TRBD1 (6 bases). The germline CDR1 and CDR2 sequences are SGHNT and YENEEA. The V end was cut by 5 bases, the J end by 5 bases, with 15 bases between. The CDR3 covers 14 residues. CDR3 sequence reads: CASSAYRAGETQYF. The CDR3 coding sequence is TGTGCCAGCAGCGCCTACAGGGCTGGGGAGACCCAGTACTTC.

The V and J genes are TRBV19 and TRBJ2-2; 9 bases are a match to TRBD1. The CDR3 extends over 15 amino acids. Germline loops: CDR1 LNHDA, CDR2 SQIVND (reference sequence). The V and J ends lost 5 bases and 7 bases, in that order; junction bases with no gene match: 8. The CDR3 protein is CASSPRTGAGGELFF. In DNA form, the CDR3 reads TGTGCCAGTAGTCCCCGGACAGGGGCCGGCGGGGAGCTGTTTTTT. The full variable domain, rest sourced from reference TRBV19 and TRBJ2-2, is DGGITQSPKYLFRKEGQNVTLSCEQNLNHDAMYWYRQDPGQGLRLIYYSQIVNDFQKGDIAEGYSVSREKKESFPLTVTSAQKNPTAFYLCASSPRTGAGGELFFGEGSRLTVL.

V usage is TRBV5-6 and J usage is TRBJ2-1, with 9 bases aligning to TRBD1. The CDR3 consists of 14 residues. V lost 2 bases to trimming and J lost 4 bases; unmatched junction nucleotides: 1. The germline V gene has CDR1 SGHDT and CDR2 YYEEEE. CDR3 loop: CASSLGTGYNEQFF. The DNA for the CDR3 is TGTGCCAGCAGCTTAGGGACAGGGTACAATGAGCAGTTCTTC.

The V gene is TRBV29-1, the J gene TRBJ2-5; TRBD2 might be the D (5 bases). V was pared by 7 bases and J by 6 bases, with 12 bases between. There are 11 residues in the CDR3. From germline, CDR1 is SQVTM and CDR2 ANQGSEA. CDR3 sequence: CSAGDSKTQYF. As DNA, the CDR3 is TGCAGCGCCGGGGATTCGAAGACCCAGTACTTC.

The chain carries TRBV6-1 and TRBJ2-1; D may be TRBD1 (5 bases). Germline-derived CDR1 and CDR2 are MNHNS and SASEGT. The CDR3 is made up of 19 amino acids. With 1 base removed from V and 2 bases from J, the gap between germline ends came to 21 bases. This CDR3 reads CASSEVSLGGYRPYNEQFF. CDR3 DNA sequence: TGTGCCAGCAGTGAAGTTTCATTGGGCGGCTACAGGCCCTACAATGAGCAGTTCTTC.

J is TRBJ1-5 and V is TRBV6-5; weak D call: TRBD1 (5 bases). Trimming removed 6 bases from V and 5 bases from J, with 11 bases in between. Germline CDR1 is MNHEY and CDR2 is SVGAGI. The CDR3 is 13 amino acids. CDR3 in amino acids: CASRPRGDQPQHF. The DNA for the CDR3 is TGTGCCAGCAGGCCTCGGGGGGATCAGCCCCAGCATTTT.

The rearrangement uses TRBV19 and TRBJ2-2, with 16 bases matching TRBD2. The CDR3 extends over 17 amino acids. After removal of 5 bases from V and 5 bases from J, the junction contained 5 bases not matched to a gene. Germline assignment: CDR1 LNHDA and CDR2 SQIVND (reference sequence). CDR3 sequence: CASSAGLAGGRTGELFF. The DNA of the CDR3 is TGTGCCAGTAGTGCGGGACTAGCGGGGGGGCGAACCGGGGAGCTGTTTTTT.

In this sample, this clone turned up a few times. The V and J genes are TRBV4-2 and TRBJ2-3, with D unresolved. This CDR3 region has 13 residues. Trimming removed 4 bases at V and 4 bases at J, with 9 bases between. The germline V gene encodes CDR1 LGHNA and CDR2 YNFKEQ. CDR3 nucleotide sequence: TGTGCCAGCAGCCCCTTACGGGCAGATACGCAGTATTTT. The encoded protein is CASSPLRADTQYF.

The rearrangement joins TRBV4-1 to TRBJ1-6, with TRBD1 as a possible D gene (5 bases). The V end lost 0 bases, the J end lost 7 bases, and 10 bases lay between the germline ends. This CDR3 is built from 15 residues. From germline, CDR1 is MGHRA and CDR2 YSYEKL. This CDR3 is CASSQEPGWNSPLHF. The CDR3 DNA sequence: TGCGCCAGCAGCCAAGAGCCAGGGTGGAATTCACCCCTCCACTTT.

Here the CDR3 DNA reads TGTGCCTGGGGGGACAGGGTCCACACTGAAGCTTTCTTT. This encodes CAWGDRVHTEAFF. V usage is TRBV30 and J usage is TRBJ1-1; 9 bases map to TRBD1. The CDR3 is 13 residues long. Germline assignment: CDR1 GTSNPN and CDR2 SVGIG (reference sequence). V was pared by 5 bases and J by 3 bases, with 4 bases of the junction left unmatched.

The rearrangement joins TRBV5-8 to TRBJ1-5, with D tentatively TRBD1 (5 bases). CDR1 and CDR2 from the germline V gene are SGHTS and YDEGEE. V lost 4 bases, J lost 0 bases, and 11 bases lay in between. There are 15 residues in the CDR3. CDR3 in amino acids: CASSPGLNSNQPQHF. The CDR3 bases are TGTGCCAGCAGCCCGGGACTGAATAGCAATCAGCCCCAGCATTTT.

The chain has TRBV9 and TRBJ2-1, with TRBD1 as a possible D gene (6 bases). Germline V gene lookup returns CDR1 SGDLS and CDR2 YYNGEE. The CDR3 sequence is 15 residues long. With 4 bases removed from V and 3 bases from J, the gap between germline ends came to 14 bases. The DNA of the CDR3 is TGTGCCAGCAGCAGAACCGGGACACACTACAATGAGCAGTTCTTC. Protein sequence: CASSRTGTHYNEQFF.

The chain joins TRBV21-1 to TRBJ2-3; the table assigns TRBD2, which was not confirmed against the DNA. TRBV21-1 is labeled a pseudogene. The CDR3 totals 18 residues. The CDR3 DNA reads TGTGCCAGCAGAGTTTTCAGCGGGAACGCGAGGGACACAGATACGCAGTATTTT. Amino acids: CASRVFSGNARDTDTQYF.

The chain has TRBV7-9 and TRBJ2-5, with TRBD2 matching 7 bases. From germline, CDR1 is SEHNR and CDR2 FQNEAQ (reference sequence). Trimming at V came to 3 bases and at J to 5 bases, leaving 3 bases not matched to a gene. The CDR3 is made up of 13 amino acids. The CDR3 here is CASSFMGGETQYF. DNA of the CDR3: TGTGCCAGCAGCTTTATGGGGGGGGAGACCCAGTACTTC.

The chain has TRBV19 and TRBJ2-3, with 7 bases that match TRBD1. V shed 4 bases, J shed 2 bases, and the junction held 6 bases outside the gene matches. The CDR3 is 15 amino acids. Germline assignment: CDR1 LNHDA and CDR2 SQIVND (reference sequence). The CDR3 loop reads CASSRTGVNTDTQYF. CDR3 in DNA: TGTGCCAGTAGTAGGACAGGAGTCAACACAGATACGCAGTATTTT.

The rearrangement joins TRBV7-7 to TRBJ2-7; perhaps TRBD1 as D (6 bases). Trimming cost V 5 bases and J 7 bases, with 18 bases left between them. The germline V gene has CDR1 SSHAT and CDR2 FNYEAQ (reference sequence). This CDR3 contains 14 residues. In DNA, the CDR3 is TGTGCCAGCAGCCCGACAGGCCTGAAGGGTGAGCAGTACTTC. Translated, it gives CASSPTGLKGEQYF.

This sequence joins TRBV25-1 and TRBJ1-6; TRBD1 is a possible D gene (6 bases). The germline CDR1 and CDR2 sequences are MGHDK and SYGVNS. V was clipped by 3 bases and J by 5 bases, with 11 bases between them. The CDR3 totals 15 residues. The CDR3 here is CASSDRGLHNSPLHF. The CDR3 DNA sequence: TGTGCCAGCAGTGACAGGGGCTTACATAATTCACCCCTCCACTTT.

This chain links TRBV5-1 with TRBJ2-2; TRBD2 agrees at 9 bases. The V gene's germline CDR1 is SGHRS and CDR2 YFSETQ. The CDR3 has 16 residues. Trimming took 0 bases from V and 2 from J; bases not matched to a gene: 2. The CDR3 loop reads CASSLEAGGNTGELFF. CDR3 coding DNA: TGCGCCAGCAGCTTGGAAGCGGGGGGTAACACCGGGGAGCTGTTTTTT.